This TCR beta chain came from a study of tumor and adjacent non-tumor tissue in lung cancer. Germline lookup yields CDR1 LGHNA and CDR2 YNFKEQ. The CDR3 spans 16 residues. No cell sorting was done before RNA was extracted from the tissue. The library came from three nested PCR rounds adapted from ARM-PCR protocols. TCRdb fed the multiplex PCR reads into MiXCR, producing one record per CDR3 protein. Altogether over 100,000 distinct CDR3 sequences are present, roughly 74% being singletons, with the ten largest covering 30% to 45%. As concerns this clonotype: One junction end does not reproduce the germline sequence, and a read error may be involved.

This chain joins TRBV4-2 and TRBJ2-5; TRBD2 agrees at 9 bases. Sequenced sample: lung tumor tissue. This TCR derives from a woman aged 55 to 70 with non-small cell lung cancer. Here the CDR3 DNA reads TGTGCCAGCATCCAAAACCTAGCGGGGTATGGAGAGACCCAGTACTTC. Its protein product is CASIQNLAGYGETQYF.